The source of this T cell receptor beta chain is a study of Tregs in tolerant kidney transplant recipients. Study at large: The nonmyeloablative bone marrow transplants came from related graft donors, with transient mixed chimerism.

Unstimulated Tregs (CD4+CD25+CD127-) and CD4+CD25- non-Tregs were sorted from PBMCs. With respect to this clone: Antigen specificity is unknown.

This CDR3 contains 15 residues. Germline lookup yields CDR1 SGHTA and CDR2 FQGNSA. Germline trimming cut 5 bases from V and 11 bases from J; bases unmatched to any gene: 10. Study-wide points: The most relevant donor-specific Treg TCRbeta repertoire apparently came from expansion with activated donor B cells. Biological reproducibility was not directly addressed, but technical replication error appeared minimal.

Measured with immunoSEQ multiplex PCR; TCRdb has only the in-frame clones, and not every one. The sample shows about 100,000 clones, almost 90% of them seen only once. The source is a human donor who received a combined kidney and bone marrow transplant. This sequence joins TRBV7-2 and TRBJ1-4, with 11 bases lining up with TRBD1. The sequences come from CD4+ T cells from blood, collected before the transplant. CDR3 sequence: CASSPTGTGGGKLFF. The CDR3 DNA reads as TGTGCCAGCAGCCCAACCGGGACAGGGGGTGGGAAACTGTTTTTT.